This is a list of T cell receptor beta chains from one sample in a study of blood T cell repertoires in COVID-19. Assay: immunoSEQ multiplex PCR; the TCRdb copy retains only in-frame clones and omits some. The sample has about 270,000 clones, 75% to 90% seen once. Specimen: PBMCs or T cells enriched from blood (not recorded which). These receptor sequences come from a woman aged 18-35 years who had recovered from COVID-19. Each CDR3 is given with its conserved first and last residue. The D gene is left open where the match is weak. Only some rows state a clone size, as once, few, many or a class for expanded clones.

v_gene: TRBV28; abundance: .; j_gene: TRBJ1-5; d_gene: .; CDR3aa: CASNPPGISNQPQHF; CDR3nt: TGTGCCAGCAATCCCCCGGGGATTAGCAATCAGCCCCAGCATTTT
v_gene: TRBV7-5; abundance: .; j_gene: TRBJ1-1; d_gene: .; CDR3aa: CARSLKVWGEGTEAFF; CDR3nt: .
v_gene: TRBV5-1; abundance: .; j_gene: TRBJ2-2; d_gene: .; CDR3aa: CASSLVTPGELFF; CDR3nt: TGCGCCAGCAGCTTGGTTACACCCGGGGAGCTGTTTTTT
v_gene: TRBV3-1/TRBV3-2; abundance: .; j_gene: TRBJ2-1; d_gene: .; CDR3aa: CASSLAGGAPHNEQFF; CDR3nt: TGTGCCAGCAGCCTAGCAGGTGGGGCCCCCCACAATGAGCAGTTCTTC
v_gene: TRBV14; abundance: .; j_gene: TRBJ1-2; d_gene: TRBD1; CDR3aa: CASSQEIVTGGDGYTF; CDR3nt: TGTGCCAGCAGCCAAGAAATCGTCACAGGGGGCGATGGCTACACCTTC
v_gene: TRBV9; abundance: .; j_gene: TRBJ1-3; d_gene: .; CDR3aa: CASSTGGNTIYF; CDR3nt: TGTGCCAGCAGCACGGGAGGAAACACCATATATTTT
v_gene: TRBV29-1; abundance: .; j_gene: TRBJ1-4; d_gene: .; CDR3aa: CSVKGAGHGKLFF; CDR3nt: TGCAGCGTGAAAGGGGCAGGGCATGGAAAACTGTTTTTT
v_gene: TRBV5-1; abundance: once; j_gene: TRBJ1-1; d_gene: TRBD1; CDR3aa: CASSWRTGGLAEAFF; CDR3nt: TGCGCCAGCAGCTGGAGGACAGGGGGCTTGGCTGAAGCTTTCTTT
v_gene: TRBV19; abundance: .; j_gene: TRBJ1-6; d_gene: .; CDR3aa: CASSIRQEGGSSPLHF; CDR3nt: TGTGCCAGTAGTATACGGCAGGAAGGGGGTTCTTCACCCCTCCACTTT
v_gene: TRBV7-9; abundance: once; j_gene: TRBJ1-2; d_gene: TRBD1; CDR3aa: CASSSRTGAYGYTF; CDR3nt: TGTGCCAGCAGCTCCCGAACAGGGGCCTATGGCTACACCTTC
v_gene: TRBV19; abundance: .; j_gene: TRBJ1-1; d_gene: TRBD1; CDR3aa: CASSIAGTGVGTEAFF; CDR3nt: TGTGCCAGTAGTATTGCCGGCACAGGGGTAGGCACTGAAGCTTTCTTT
v_gene: TRBV28; abundance: .; j_gene: TRBJ1-5; d_gene: .; CDR3aa: CASSFGQFTNQPQHF; CDR3nt: TGTGCCAGCAGTTTTGGGCAGTTCACCAATCAGCCCCAGCATTTT
v_gene: TRBV19; abundance: .; j_gene: TRBJ1-5; d_gene: .; CDR3aa: CASSKVPARGRGNQPQHF; CDR3nt: TGTGCCAGTAGTAAGGTACCCGCCAGGGGACGAGGCAATCAGCCCCAGCATTTT
v_gene: TRBV4-2; abundance: .; j_gene: TRBJ2-7; d_gene: TRBD1; CDR3aa: CASSQSIPGQASYEQYF; CDR3nt: TGTGCCAGCAGCCAGTCCATCCCGGGACAGGCCTCCTACGAGCAGTACTTC
v_gene: TRBV20-1; abundance: .; j_gene: TRBJ1-4; d_gene: TRBD1; CDR3aa: CSASSGTGPNEKLFF; CDR3nt: TGCAGTGCTAGTAGTGGGACAGGGCCCAATGAAAAACTGTTTTTT
v_gene: TRBV20-1; abundance: .; j_gene: TRBJ2-1; d_gene: .; CDR3aa: CSARERNEQFF; CDR3nt: TGCAGTGCTAGAGAGAGAAATGAGCAGTTCTTC
v_gene: TRBV5-5; abundance: .; j_gene: TRBJ1-2; d_gene: .; CDR3aa: CASSLMRLTSGGYTF; CDR3nt: TGTGCCAGCAGCTTGATGCGTCTTACCTCGGGAGGCTACACCTTC
v_gene: TRBV10-2; abundance: .; j_gene: TRBJ2-7; d_gene: TRBD2; CDR3aa: CASSRTSGGRNSYEQYF; CDR3nt: TGCGCCAGCAGCCGGACTAGCGGGGGGCGCAACTCCTACGAGCAGTACTTC
v_gene: TRBV4-1; abundance: .; j_gene: TRBJ2-7; d_gene: TRBD2; CDR3aa: CASRPRAAGENYEQYF; CDR3nt: TGCGCCAGTCGGCCCCGGGCGGCGGGGGAGAACTACGAGCAGTACTTC
v_gene: TRBV2; abundance: .; j_gene: TRBJ1-5; d_gene: TRBD1; CDR3aa: CASSTQGGNQPQHF; CDR3nt: TGTGCCAGCAGTACCCAGGGGGGCAATCAGCCCCAGCATTTT
v_gene: TRBV6-5; abundance: .; j_gene: TRBJ2-7; d_gene: TRBD2; CDR3aa: CASSYSPAGGAYEQYF; CDR3nt: TGTGCCAGCAGTTACTCACCGGCGGGGGGGGCCTACGAGCAGTACTTC
v_gene: TRBV5-1; abundance: .; j_gene: TRBJ2-7; d_gene: TRBD2; CDR3aa: CASSRNLAGGHYEQYF; CDR3nt: TGCGCCAGCAGCCGCAATCTAGCGGGGGGACACTACGAGCAGTACTTC
v_gene: TRBV12-3/TRBV12-4; abundance: .; j_gene: TRBJ2-7; d_gene: .; CDR3aa: CASSVMSSYEQYF; CDR3nt: TGTGCCAGCAGTGTCATGAGCTCCTACGAGCAGTACTTC
v_gene: TRBV2; abundance: .; j_gene: TRBJ1-6; d_gene: TRBD1; CDR3aa: CASRLDREINSPLHF; CDR3nt: TGTGCCAGCAGACTGGACAGGGAGATTAATTCACCCCTCCACTTT
v_gene: TRBV15; abundance: .; j_gene: TRBJ1-2; d_gene: TRBD1; CDR3aa: CATSRGGDSYLHTF; CDR3nt: TGTGCCACCAGCAGAGGGGGGGACAGTTATTTGCACACCTTC
v_gene: TRBV19; abundance: once; j_gene: TRBJ1-2; d_gene: .; CDR3aa: CASTLFGGVGGYTF; CDR3nt: TGTGCCAGTACCCTCTTCGGCGGCGTCGGTGGCTACACCTTC
v_gene: TRBV24-1; abundance: .; j_gene: TRBJ1-2; d_gene: .; CDR3aa: CATSAAGDYGYTF; CDR3nt: TGTGCCACCAGTGCCGCAGGGGACTATGGCTACACCTTC
v_gene: TRBV12-3/TRBV12-4; abundance: .; j_gene: TRBJ2-2; d_gene: .; CDR3aa: CASTATRTGELFF; CDR3nt: TGTGCCAGCACCGCGACTCGAACCGGGGAGCTGTTTTTT
v_gene: TRBV7-9; abundance: .; j_gene: TRBJ1-2; d_gene: .; CDR3aa: CASSLGQSQSFYGYTF; CDR3nt: TGTGCCAGCAGCCTCGGACAGTCTCAATCTTTCTATGGCTACACCTTC
v_gene: TRBV3-1/TRBV3-2; abundance: once; j_gene: TRBJ1-1; d_gene: .; CDR3aa: CASSQGAGRSEAFF; CDR3nt: TGTGCCAGCAGCCAAGGTGCGGGGCGGAGTGAAGCTTTCTTT
v_gene: TRBV7-6; abundance: .; j_gene: TRBJ1-2; d_gene: .; CDR3aa: CASSLAPGDPYGYTF; CDR3nt: TGTGCCAGCAGCTTAGCTCCGGGGGACCCCTATGGCTACACCTTC
v_gene: TRBV11-3; abundance: .; j_gene: TRBJ2-1; d_gene: .; CDR3aa: CASSPTDSKGDEQFF; CDR3nt: TGTGCCAGCAGCCCGACAGACTCCAAAGGGGATGAGCAGTTCTTC
v_gene: TRBV4-2; abundance: .; j_gene: TRBJ2-5; d_gene: TRBD2; CDR3aa: CASSQAAAGGRETQYF; CDR3nt: TGTGCCAGCAGCCAAGCTGCAGCGGGGGGGCGGGAGACCCAGTACTTC
v_gene: TRBV9; abundance: .; j_gene: TRBJ1-2; d_gene: .; CDR3aa: CASSVGAANYGYTF; CDR3nt: TGTGCCAGCAGCGTAGGGGCCGCTAACTATGGCTACACCTTC
v_gene: TRBV7-2; abundance: .; j_gene: TRBJ1-5; d_gene: .; CDR3aa: CASSLAGGQPQHF; CDR3nt: TGTGCCAGCAGCTTAGCGGGGGGTCAGCCCCAGCATTTT
v_gene: TRBV19; abundance: .; j_gene: TRBJ1-4; d_gene: TRBD1; CDR3aa: CASSRQTGVGTNEKLFF; CDR3nt: TGTGCCAGTAGTCGGCAGACAGGGGTTGGAACTAATGAAAAACTGTTTTTT
v_gene: TRBV5-4; abundance: .; j_gene: TRBJ1-2; d_gene: .; CDR3aa: CASSLGQRGANYGYTF; CDR3nt: TGTGCCAGCAGCTTGGGACAGCGAGGAGCTAACTATGGCTACACCTTC
v_gene: TRBV5-6; abundance: .; j_gene: TRBJ2-3; d_gene: .; CDR3aa: CASSLAITSVEAHPF; CDR3nt: TGTGCCAGCAGCTTGGCAATCACTTCAGTAGAGGCCCACCCTTTT
v_gene: TRBV10-3; abundance: .; j_gene: TRBJ2-1; d_gene: TRBD2; CDR3aa: CAISESAGGHEQFF; CDR3nt: TGTGCCATCAGTGAGTCGGCGGGGGGCCATGAGCAGTTCTTC
v_gene: TRBV5-4; abundance: .; j_gene: TRBJ1-3; d_gene: .; CDR3aa: CASSSGGHTVNTIYF; CDR3nt: TGTGCCAGCAGCTCGGGGGGACATACAGTTAACACCATATATTTT
v_gene: TRBV3-1/TRBV3-2; abundance: .; j_gene: TRBJ2-1; d_gene: .; CDR3aa: CASSPGLASSYNEQFF; CDR3nt: TGTGCCAGCAGCCCAGGACTGGCGAGCTCCTACAATGAGCAGTTCTTC
v_gene: TRBV11-2; abundance: .; j_gene: TRBJ2-7; d_gene: .; CDR3aa: CASSLGSGQYEQYF; CDR3nt: TGTGCCAGCAGCTTAGGTTCTGGACAGTACGAGCAGTACTTC
v_gene: TRBV19; abundance: .; j_gene: TRBJ2-1; d_gene: TRBD2; CDR3aa: CASSIRRGAYNEQFF; CDR3nt: TGTGCCAGTAGTATACGGCGGGGGGCGTACAATGAGCAGTTCTTC
v_gene: TRBV6-5; abundance: .; j_gene: TRBJ1-2; d_gene: .; CDR3aa: CASRGEAIGGYTF; CDR3nt: TGTGCCAGCAGAGGGGAGGCCATAGGTGGCTACACCTTC
v_gene: TRBV2; abundance: .; j_gene: TRBJ2-2; d_gene: TRBD1; CDR3aa: CASTEGQYTGELFF; CDR3nt: TGTGCCAGCACAGAGGGACAGTACACCGGGGAGCTGTTTTTT
v_gene: TRBV5-8; abundance: .; j_gene: TRBJ1-1; d_gene: .; CDR3aa: CASRGGRLEAFF; CDR3nt: TGTGCCAGCAGGGGTGGGAGACTTGAAGCTTTCTTT
v_gene: TRBV11-2; abundance: .; j_gene: TRBJ2-7; d_gene: .; CDR3aa: CASSPVGDEQYF; CDR3nt: TGTGCCAGCAGCCCCGTCGGGGACGAGCAGTACTTC
v_gene: TRBV28; abundance: .; j_gene: TRBJ2-2; d_gene: .; CDR3aa: CASSLGGENTGELFF; CDR3nt: TGTGCCAGCAGTTTGGGCGGGGAGAACACCGGGGAGCTGTTTTTT
v_gene: TRBV2; abundance: .; j_gene: TRBJ1-1; d_gene: TRBD1; CDR3aa: CASRKGTGESTEAFF; CDR3nt: TGTGCCAGCAGGAAGGGGACAGGGGAAAGTACTGAAGCTTTCTTT
v_gene: TRBV5-6; abundance: .; j_gene: TRBJ1-2; d_gene: .; CDR3aa: CASSQGHLFTNYGYTF; CDR3nt: TGTGCCAGCAGCCAGGGACACCTATTTACTAACTATGGCTACACCTTC
v_gene: TRBV2; abundance: .; j_gene: TRBJ1-1; d_gene: .; CDR3aa: CASSEAVQGNTEAFF; CDR3nt: TGTGCCAGCAGTGAAGCGGTGCAGGGGAACACTGAAGCTTTCTTT
v_gene: TRBV15; abundance: once; j_gene: TRBJ1-6; d_gene: .; CDR3aa: CATSRGEASPLHF; CDR3nt: TGTGCCACCAGCAGAGGGGAGGCCTCACCCCTCCACTTT